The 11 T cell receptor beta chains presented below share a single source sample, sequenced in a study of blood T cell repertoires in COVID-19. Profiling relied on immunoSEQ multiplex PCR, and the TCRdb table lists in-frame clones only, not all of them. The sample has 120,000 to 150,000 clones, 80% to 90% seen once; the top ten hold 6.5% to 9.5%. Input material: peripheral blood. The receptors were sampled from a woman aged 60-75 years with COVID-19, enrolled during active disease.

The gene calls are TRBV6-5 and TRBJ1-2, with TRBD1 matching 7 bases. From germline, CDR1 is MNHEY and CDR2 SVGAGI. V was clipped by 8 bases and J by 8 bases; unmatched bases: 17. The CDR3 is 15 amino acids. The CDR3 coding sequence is TGTGCCAGCGTTATCAGGGGGATAGGTCTGAGGGGCTACACCTTC. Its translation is CASVIRGIGLRGYTF.

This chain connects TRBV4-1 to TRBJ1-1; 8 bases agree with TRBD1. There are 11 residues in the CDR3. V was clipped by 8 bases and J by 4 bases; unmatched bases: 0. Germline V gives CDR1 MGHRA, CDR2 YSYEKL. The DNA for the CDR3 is TGCGCCAGCCAGGGGGCCACTGAAGCTTTCTTT. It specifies CASQGATEAFF.

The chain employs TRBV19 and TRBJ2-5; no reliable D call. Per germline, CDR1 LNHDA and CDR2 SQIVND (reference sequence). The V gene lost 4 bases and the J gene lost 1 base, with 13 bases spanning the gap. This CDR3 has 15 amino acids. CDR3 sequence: CASSTRRSFQETQYF. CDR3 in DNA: TGTGCCAGTAGTACCCGGCGGAGTTTCCAAGAGACCCAGTACTTC.

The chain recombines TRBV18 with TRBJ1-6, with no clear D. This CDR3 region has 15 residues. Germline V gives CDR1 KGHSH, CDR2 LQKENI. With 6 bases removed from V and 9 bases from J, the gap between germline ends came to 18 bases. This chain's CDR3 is CASSPAPGKGSPLHF. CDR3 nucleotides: TGTGCCAGCTCCCCTGCACCGGGGAAGGGTTCACCCCTCCACTTT.

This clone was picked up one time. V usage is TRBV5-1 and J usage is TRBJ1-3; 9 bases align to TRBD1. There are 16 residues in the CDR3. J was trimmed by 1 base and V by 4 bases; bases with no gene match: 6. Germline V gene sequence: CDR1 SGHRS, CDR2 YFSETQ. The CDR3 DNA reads TGCGCCAGCAGCGGGAGGGACAGGGTTTCTGGAAACACCATATATTTT. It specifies CASSGRDRVSGNTIYF.

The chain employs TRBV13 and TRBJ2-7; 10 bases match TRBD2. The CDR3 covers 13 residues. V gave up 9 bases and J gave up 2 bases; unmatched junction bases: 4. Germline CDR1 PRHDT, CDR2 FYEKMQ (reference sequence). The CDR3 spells CASKAGGPYEQYF. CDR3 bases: TGTGCCAGTAAAGCGGGGGGGCCCTACGAGCAGTACTTC.

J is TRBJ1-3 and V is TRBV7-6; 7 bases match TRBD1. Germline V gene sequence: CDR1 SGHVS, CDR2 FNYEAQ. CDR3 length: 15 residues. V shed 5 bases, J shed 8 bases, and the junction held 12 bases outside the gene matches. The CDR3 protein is CASSLMTGRRDTIYF. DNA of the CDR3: TGTGCCAGCAGCCTCATGACAGGGCGGCGAGACACCATATATTTT.

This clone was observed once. The DNA of the CDR3 is TGTGCCAGCAGCCCGAGAGCGATGGGTAGCAATCAGCCCCAGCATTTT. As protein: CASSPRAMGSNQPQHF. The chain uses TRBV27 and TRBJ1-5; no firm D call. V lost 6 bases and J lost 0, with 15 bases in between. Germline CDR1 reads MNHEY; CDR2 reads SMNVEV (reference sequence). CDR3 length: 16 residues.

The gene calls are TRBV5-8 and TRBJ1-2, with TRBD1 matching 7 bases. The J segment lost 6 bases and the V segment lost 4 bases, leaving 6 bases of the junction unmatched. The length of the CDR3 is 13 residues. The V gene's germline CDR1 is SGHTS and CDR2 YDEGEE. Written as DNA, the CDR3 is TGTGCCAGCAGCCTTCGGGACAGAGATGGCTACACCTTC. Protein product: CASSLRDRDGYTF.

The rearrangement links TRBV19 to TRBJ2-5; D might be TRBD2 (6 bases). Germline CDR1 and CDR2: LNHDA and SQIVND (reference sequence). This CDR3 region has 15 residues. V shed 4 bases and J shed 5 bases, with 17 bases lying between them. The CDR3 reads CASSSFADRGETQYF. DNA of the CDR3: TGTGCCAGTAGTAGTTTCGCGGATCGGGGGGAGACCCAGTACTTC. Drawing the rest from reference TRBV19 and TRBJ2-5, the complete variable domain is DGGITQSPKYLFRKEGQNVTLSCEQNLNHDAMYWYRQDPGQGLRLIYYSQIVNDFQKGDIAEGYSVSREKKESFPLTVTSAQKNPTAFYLCASSSFADRGETQYFGPGTRLLVL.

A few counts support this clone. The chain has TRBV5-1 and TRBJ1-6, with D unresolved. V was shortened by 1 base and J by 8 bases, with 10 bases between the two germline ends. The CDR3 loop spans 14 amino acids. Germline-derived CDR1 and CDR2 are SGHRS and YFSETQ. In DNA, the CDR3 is TGCGCCAGCAGCTTGAATGGAGAGGATTCACCCCTCCACTTT. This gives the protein CASSLNGEDSPLHF. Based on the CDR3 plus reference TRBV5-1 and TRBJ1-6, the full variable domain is KAGVTQTPRYLIKTRGQQVTLSCSPISGHRSVSWYQQTPGQGLQFLFEYFSETQRNKGNFPGRFSGRQFSNSRSEMNVSTLELGDSALYLCASSLNGEDSPLHFGNGTRLTVT.